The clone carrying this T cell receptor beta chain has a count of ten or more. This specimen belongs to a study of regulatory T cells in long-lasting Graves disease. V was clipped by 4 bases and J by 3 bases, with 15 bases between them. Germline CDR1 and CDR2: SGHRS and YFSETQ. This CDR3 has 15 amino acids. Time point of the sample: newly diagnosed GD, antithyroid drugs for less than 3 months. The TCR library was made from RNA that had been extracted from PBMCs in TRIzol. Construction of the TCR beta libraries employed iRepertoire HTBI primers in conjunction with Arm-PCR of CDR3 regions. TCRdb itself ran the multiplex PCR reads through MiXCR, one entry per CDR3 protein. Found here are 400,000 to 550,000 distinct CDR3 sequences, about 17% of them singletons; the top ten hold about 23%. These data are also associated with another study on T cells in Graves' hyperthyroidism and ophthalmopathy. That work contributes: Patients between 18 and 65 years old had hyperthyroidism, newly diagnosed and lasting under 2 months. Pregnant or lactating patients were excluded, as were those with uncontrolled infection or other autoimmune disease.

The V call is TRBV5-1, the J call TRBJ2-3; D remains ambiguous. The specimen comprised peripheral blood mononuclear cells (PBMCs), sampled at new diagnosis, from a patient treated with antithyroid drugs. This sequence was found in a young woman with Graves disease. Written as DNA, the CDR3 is TGCGCCAGCAGCCTCGATATGAGTCCGACAGATACGCAGTATTTT. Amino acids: CASSLDMSPTDTQYF.